Below are 18 T cell receptor beta chains sequenced from a single sample in a study of siplizumab effects on memory and regulatory T cells. Profiled with immunoSEQ multiplex PCR; TCRdb holds only in-frame clones, not every one. The profile shows approximately 94,000 clones, approximately 94% of them singletons. Sequencing was done on a sample of non-Treg CD4+ T cells sorted from blood. These receptor sequences come from a human donor in good health.

As concerns this clone: The junction does not match germline at one end; this may be a read error. This chain uses TRBV7-7 with TRBJ2-5, with 7 bases aligning to TRBD2. CDR3 length: 16 residues. Looked up from germline, CDR1 is SSHAT and CDR2 is FNYEAQ (reference sequence). CDR3 nucleotide sequence: TGTGCTAGCAGCTTAGTTGGACTAGTCGGCCAAGAGACCCAGTACTTC. Protein sequence: CASSLVGLVGQETQYF.

The chain couples TRBV6-1 to TRBJ1-6; perhaps TRBD1 as D (6 bases). CDR3 length: 14 amino acids. Germline lookup yields CDR1 MNHNS and CDR2 SASEGT. The V end was cut by 2 bases, the J end by 7 bases, with 9 bases between. This CDR3 reads CASSESGTNSPLHF. The DNA of the CDR3 is TGTGCCAGCAGTGAATCAGGGACAAATTCACCCCTCCACTTT.

The genes are TRBV5-1 and TRBJ1-6; TRBD1 matches 7 bases. The germline CDR1 and CDR2 sequences are SGHRS and YFSETQ. Germline trimming cut 4 bases from V and 7 bases from J; bases unmatched to any gene: 5. This CDR3 region has 14 residues. The CDR3 DNA follows: TGCGCCAGCAGCGGAGGGACAGAAAATTCACCCCTCCACTTT. It translates to CASSGGTENSPLHF.

The chain uses TRBV19 and TRBJ2-5; possible D gene TRBD2, 6 bases. The end of the DNA fits TRBJ2-7 better, so the J call may be wrong. The V gene's germline CDR1 is LNHDA and CDR2 SQIVND (reference sequence). The CDR3 is 15 amino acids. CDR3 in amino acids: CASNSGGPESYEQYF. The CDR3 DNA is TGTGCCAGTAACTCCGGGGGACCCGAGTCCTACGAGCAGTACTTC.

The J gene is TRBJ2-4, the V gene TRBV19; D is possibly TRBD1 (7 bases). Germline V gene lookup returns CDR1 LNHDA and CDR2 SQIVND (reference sequence). This CDR3 contains 15 residues. V was cut by 7 bases and J by 6 bases, with 19 bases left in between. The CDR3 bases are TGTGCCAGTACCACCCCCTGGAGGGACAGAAACATTCAGTACTTC. Translating it yields CASTTPWRDRNIQYF. The whole variable domain, remainder taken from reference TRBV19 and TRBJ2-4, is DGGITQSPKYLFRKEGQNVTLSCEQNLNHDAMYWYRQDPGQGLRLIYYSQIVNDFQKGDIAEGYSVSREKKESFPLTVTSAQKNPTAFYLCASTTPWRDRNIQYFGAGTRLSVL.

The sample holds a few counts of this clone. The chain combines TRBV20-1 with TRBJ2-5, with unresolved D. CDR1 and CDR2 from the germline V gene are DFQATT and SNEGSKA (reference sequence). V lost 6 bases and J 0 bases, leaving 5 bases between the germline ends. The CDR3 consists of 11 residues. The CDR3 spells CSAEYQETQYF. In DNA, the CDR3 is TGCAGTGCGGAGTACCAAGAGACCCAGTACTTC.

The chain recombines TRBV6-5 with TRBJ1-4; TRBD1 agrees at 9 bases. With V trimmed by 6 bases and J by 5 bases, 4 bases remained unmatched. Germline CDR1 MNHEY, CDR2 SVGAGI. This CDR3 is built from 14 residues. CDR3 in DNA: TGTGCCAGCAGGAGGGACAGGGAAAATGAAAAACTGTTTTTT. This sequence encodes CASRRDRENEKLFF.

The genes are TRBV4-1 and TRBJ2-7, with 11 positions matching TRBD2. This CDR3 comprises 15 residues. The V gene end was trimmed by 4 bases and the J gene end by 6 bases; junction bases not matched to a gene: 8. The germline gives CDR1 MGHRA, CDR2 YSYEKL. CDR3 DNA sequence: TGCGCCAGCAGCCGGAGACTAGCGGGATTATCCGAGCAGTACTTC. It translates to CASSRRLAGLSEQYF.

This sequence joins TRBV2 and TRBJ1-1; TRBD1 is a possible D gene (6 bases). Germline V gene lookup returns CDR1 SNHLY and CDR2 FYNNEI. CDR3 length: 15 amino acids. Trimming cost V 9 bases and J 0 bases, with 17 bases left between them. CDR3 DNA: TGTGCCAGTATAGGGGGGGGAATTATGAACACTGAAGCTTTCTTT. Amino acid sequence: CASIGGGIMNTEAFF.

The chain joins TRBV6-1 to TRBJ2-7; TRBD2 might be the D (6 bases). V was cut by 6 bases and J by 2 bases, with 11 bases left in between. The CDR3 extends over 13 amino acids. The germline CDR1 and CDR2 sequences are MNHNS and SASEGT. In nucleotides, the CDR3 is TGTGCCAGCAGAGGACTACTTACCTACGAGCAGTACTTC. Amino acids: CASRGLLTYEQYF.

A single count supports this clone. This chain joins TRBV27 and TRBJ1-5; no clear D gene. The CDR3 spans 17 residues. CDR1 is MNHEY, CDR2 SMNVEV, per germline (reference sequence). V shed 4 bases and J shed 0 bases, with 16 bases lying between them. CDR3 loop: CASSSTSGSFSNQPQHF. The CDR3 nucleotides are TGTGCCAGCAGTTCCACATCAGGTTCCTTTAGCAATCAGCCCCAGCATTTT.

The chain uses TRBV5-5 and TRBJ1-4; TRBD1 is a possible D gene (5 bases). This CDR3 comprises 18 residues. Germline V gene sequence: CDR1 SGHKS, CDR2 YYEKEE (reference sequence). Between the trimmed V and J ends, which lost 1 base and 4 bases, there was a span of 20 bases. The CDR3 sequence: CASSLFRSGRQINEKLFF. In nucleotides, the CDR3 is TGTGCCAGCAGCTTGTTCAGATCCGGTCGACAGATTAATGAAAAACTGTTTTTT.

The chain employs TRBV5-1 and TRBJ2-7, with 13 bases aligning to TRBD2. Germline V gene sequence: CDR1 SGHRS, CDR2 YFSETQ. The length of the CDR3 is 14 residues. The ends lost 2 bases at V and 5 bases at J; junction bases unmatched: 1. CDR3 sequence: CASSLGTSGNEQYF. In nucleotides, the CDR3 is TGCGCCAGCAGCTTAGGGACTAGCGGGAACGAGCAGTACTTC.

The chain uses TRBV30 and TRBJ2-7; 8 bases map to TRBD2. The germline gives CDR1 GTSNPN, CDR2 SVGIG (reference sequence). CDR3 length: 14 amino acids. J gave up 2 bases and V 1 base, and 4 bases lay outside the gene matches. The CDR3 DNA follows: TGTGCCTGGAGTGGGGGACTAGTTACCTACGAGCAGTACTTC. This translates into CAWSGGLVTYEQYF. Together with reference TRBV30 and TRBJ2-7, the CDR3 gives the full variable domain: SQTIHQWPATLVQPVGSPLSLECTVEGTSNPNLYWYRQAAGRGLQLLFYSVGIGQISSEVPQNLSASRPQDRQFILSSKKLLLSDSGFYLCAWSGGLVTYEQYFGPGTRLTVT.

The gene calls are TRBV20-1 and TRBJ2-3, with D possibly TRBD2 on 5 matching bases. V lost 6 bases to trimming and J lost 2 bases, with 6 bases between them. The CDR3 is 11 amino acids. Germline V lookup: CDR1 DFQATT, CDR2 SNEGSKA (reference sequence). Written as DNA, the CDR3 is TGCAGTGCGGAGGACACAGATACGCAGTATTTT. It is translated as CSAEDTDTQYF.

The genes are TRBV11-2 and TRBJ2-1, with a possible D match to TRBD1 (6 bases). Trimming left V 5 bases short and J 0 bases short, with 17 bases between. Germline V gives CDR1 SGHAT, CDR2 FQNNGV. The CDR3 loop spans 17 amino acids. The CDR3: CASSPRQDVFSYNEQFF. For the CDR3, the DNA is TGTGCCAGCAGCCCCCGACAGGACGTCTTCTCCTACAATGAGCAGTTCTTC.

The J gene is TRBJ1-4, the V gene TRBV15; TRBD1 agrees at 12 bases. The germline V gene has CDR1 LNHNV and CDR2 YYDKDF (reference sequence). The CDR3 loop spans 17 amino acids. V trimming: 3 bases; J trimming: 8 bases; junction bases outside the gene matches: 10. CDR3 in DNA: TGTGCCACCAGCAGTTATACGGGACAGGGGGCGCGAGAAAAACTGTTTTTT. It encodes CATSSYTGQGAREKLFF.

The rearrangement uses TRBV5-5 and TRBJ2-6, with D unclear. The ends were cut back, 5 bases at V and 0 bases at J, with 9 bases in the middle. The CDR3 totals 15 residues. CDR1 is SGHKS, CDR2 YYEKEE, per germline (reference sequence). In DNA form, the CDR3 reads TGTGCCAGCAGACTGCAATACTCTGGGGCCAACGTCCTGACTTTC. This gives the protein CASRLQYSGANVLTF.